This T cell receptor (beta chain) originates from a study of T-cell reconstitution after alpha-beta-depleted transplantation in children. The study's findings and limits: By one year post-transplant, T-cell counts and diversity largely arose from T cells that were newly produced.

As to this clonotype: Its target is unknown.

Germline V gives CDR1 SSHAT, CDR2 FNYEAQ (reference sequence). The CDR3 sequence is 14 residues long. Trimming removed 2 bases at V and 6 bases at J, with 12 bases between. For TCRbeta, the library was prepared with unique molecular identifiers. TCRdb reanalysed the PCR reads using MiXCR and keeps one entry per CDR3 protein. The sample comprises fewer than 500,000 distinct CDR3 sequences, about 40% of which are singletons, and around 29% rests with the top ten. The rearrangement links TRBV7-7 to TRBJ2-3, with D hard to call. The sequencing used PBMCs, collected before TCRalphabeta/CD19-depleted stem cell transplant. This TCR derives from a girl aged 2-10 years with aplastic anemia, due to receive a stem cell transplant. The CDR3 DNA is TGTGCCAGCAGCTTAAACCCAGAGACGGATACGCAGTATTTT. Its protein is CASSLNPETDTQYF.